The 26 T cell receptor beta chains listed next were all sequenced from one sample in a study of T cells in women clearing cervical HPV infection. Profiling relied on immunoSEQ multiplex PCR, and the TCRdb table lists in-frame clones only, not all of them. This sample's table has 35,000 to 45,000 clones. Sequencing input: blood buffy coat. The receptors shown here come from a woman aged 18-69 years with a cervical HPV16 infection that either progressed to CIN3+ or cleared (not recorded which).

As regards this clone: The read finishes 3 residues shy of the CDR3 end, and the germline J gene is used to complete it. J is TRBJ1-3 and V is TRBV7-9; D is undetermined. The CDR3 is 13 amino acids. With 7 bases removed from V and 4 bases from J, the gap between germline ends came to 11 bases. Germline CDR1 and CDR2: SEHNR and FQNEAQ (reference sequence). Partial CDR3 DNA: TGTGCCAGCATCGGTCCGCAAGGAAACACC. As protein: CASIGPQGNT. The CDR3 in its entirety is CASIGPQGNTIYF.

A remark on this clone: The missing CDR3 end, 3 residues past where the read stops, is filled in from the germline J gene. The chain uses TRBV7-2 and TRBJ2-3; possible D gene TRBD1, 6 bases. The CDR3 spans 15 residues. Looked up from germline, CDR1 is SGHTA and CDR2 is FQGNSA. CDR3 sequence: CASSPTGQPGETQYF. The CDR3 DNA, read in part, is TGTGCCAGCAGCCCCACTGGACAGCCCGGAGAGACG. Full variable domain (rest looked up from reference TRBV7-2 and TRBJ2-3): GAGVSQSPSNKVTEKGKDVELRCDPISGHTALYWYRQSLGQGLEFLIYFQGNSAPDKSGLPSDRFSAERTGGSVSTLTIQRTQQEDSAVYLCASSPTGQPGETQYFGPGTRLTVL.

A note on this clone: The sequence runs out 3 residues before the end of the CDR3; the remainder is reconstructed from the germline J gene. The chain joins TRBV7-8 to TRBJ1-5; D possibly corresponds to TRBD1 (6 bases). The V and J ends lost 4 bases and 1 base respectively, with 14 bases between them. CDR3 length: 16 residues. Germline V lookup: CDR1 SGHVS, CDR2 FQNEAQ. The CDR3 spells CASSSNRTVSNQPQHF. The sequenced part of the CDR3 DNA is TGTGCCAGCAGCTCGAACAGGACAGTGAGCAATCAGCCC. The complete variable domain, with remaining parts taken from reference TRBV7-8 and TRBJ1-5, reads GAGVSQSPRYKVAKRGQDVALRCDPISGHVSLFWYQQALGQGPEFLTYFQNEAQLDKSGLPSDRFFAERPEGSVSTLKIQRTQQEDSAVYLCASSSNRTVSNQPQHFGDGTRLSIL.

Turning to this clone: The read ends 3 residues before the CDR3 terminus; that terminus is restored from the germline J gene. This chain joins TRBV20-1 and TRBJ1-2; D is uncertain. The CDR3 length is 10 residues. Between the trimmed V and J ends, which lost 5 bases and 3 bases, there was a span of 4 bases. Germline CDR1 is DFQATT and CDR2 is SNEGSKA (reference sequence). CDR3: CSARDYGYTF. The CDR3 bases that were read are TGCAGTGCTCGGGACTATGGC.

Details on this clone: The CDR3 end is not reached by the read, which stops 3 residues before it; the germline J gene fills it in. This chain links TRBV7-9 with TRBJ1-2; a possible D gene is TRBD1 (5 bases). The CDR3 has 14 amino acids. Germline V lookup: CDR1 SEHNR, CDR2 FQNEAQ (reference sequence). The sequenced part of the CDR3 DNA is TGTGCCAGCAGCTTAGCAGGGGTGAGGTACGAC. Protein product: CASSLAGVRYD. The complete CDR3 reads CASSLAGVRYDYTF.

Regarding this clone: The sequenced fragment ends 3 residues before the CDR3 boundary, so the rest is inferred from the germline J gene. Other DNA sequences in this specimen translate into the identical CDR3. The chain carries TRBV6-4 and TRBJ1-1, with 8 bases aligning to TRBD1. The ends lost 3 bases at V and 1 base at J; junction bases unmatched: 1. Per the germline V gene, CDR1 is MRHNA and CDR2 is SNTAGT. The CDR3 loop spans 14 amino acids. CDR3 loop: CASSETGGNTEAFF. The CDR3 DNA, read in part, is TGTGCCAGCAGTGAAACAGGGGGGAACACTGAA.

Comments on this clone: The missing CDR3 end, 3 residues past where the read stops, is filled in from the germline J gene. This sequence joins TRBV14 and TRBJ2-2, with TRBD2 matching over 11 bases. This CDR3 contains 18 residues. V dropped 5 bases and J dropped 6; count of bases not matched to a gene: 14. CDR1 SGHDN and CDR2 FVKESK come from the germline V gene. CDR3 DNA, as far as it was read: TGTGCCAGCAGCAACGGACTCGTACTAGCGGGAGCGGCCGGGGAG. As protein: CASSNGLVLAGAAGE. The CDR3 as a whole reads CASSNGLVLAGAAGELFF.

Concerning this clone: The CDR3 end is not reached by the read, which stops 3 residues before it; the germline J gene fills it in. Other nucleotide sequences from this sample produce the same CDR3. The rearrangement joins TRBV5-1 to TRBJ1-3; TRBD1 might be the D (6 bases). V was cut by 4 bases and J by 4 bases, with 12 bases left in between. Germline CDR1 and CDR2: SGHRS and YFSETQ. CDR3 length: 14 amino acids. Incomplete CDR3 DNA: TGCGCCAGCAGCCCTCAGGGGTCCGGAAACACC. It encodes CASSPQGSGNT. The complete CDR3 protein is CASSPQGSGNTIYF.

On this clone itself: The read ends 3 residues early relative to the CDR3; the germline J gene fills the gap. The genes are TRBV18 and TRBJ1-6; TRBD1 is a possible D gene (5 bases). Germline values: CDR1 KGHSH, CDR2 LQKENI. V gave up 6 bases and J gave up 7 bases, with 10 bases separating them. The length of the CDR3 is 13 residues. The covered CDR3 bases are TGTGCCAGCTCCCAGGGCTGGAATTCACCC. It translates to CASSQGWNSP. The complete CDR3 sequence is CASSQGWNSPLHF. The complete variable domain, with remaining parts taken from reference TRBV18 and TRBJ1-6, reads NAGVMQNPRHLVRRRGQEARLRCSPMKGHSHVYWYRQLPEEGLKFMVYLQKENIIDESGMPKERFSAEFPKEGPSILRIQQVVRGDSAAYFCASSQGWNSPLHFGNGTRLTVT.

Points on this clone: One junction end disagrees with the germline gene, perhaps due to a read error. The read stops 3 residues short of the end of the CDR3; the missing end is completed from the germline J gene. V and J are TRBV7-9 and TRBJ2-7; D is unclear. CDR1 and CDR2 from the germline V gene are SEHNR and FQNEAQ (reference sequence). The CDR3 is made up of 12 amino acids. The CDR3 sequence: CASTLSPYEQYF. The CDR3 bases that were read are TGTGCCAGCACCTTATCCCCTTACGAG.

CDR3 sequence: CSVEDLPQRENYEQFF. CDR3 bases read: TGCAGCGTTGAAGATCTTCCTCAGCGGGAGAACTATGAG. The chain carries TRBV29-1 and TRBJ2-1; 8 bases line up with TRBD2. The read halts 3 residues ahead of the CDR3 end, with the missing end drawn from the germline J gene. Germline-derived CDR1 and CDR2 are SQVTM and ANQGSEA. The CDR3 sequence is 16 residues long. The junction had 12 bases not matched to a gene; V was cut back by 0 bases and J by 8 bases.

Concerning this clone itself: The missing CDR3 end, 3 residues past where the read stops, is filled in from the germline J gene. This chain links TRBV18 with TRBJ1-1, with D possibly TRBD1 on 6 matching bases. The CDR3 spans 14 residues. V was cut by 5 bases and J by 5 bases, with 15 bases left in between. Germline CDR1 reads KGHSH; CDR2 reads LQKENI. The sequenced part of the CDR3 DNA is TGTGCCAGCTCAACACGTACAGGGTTAACTGAA. Protein sequence: CASSTRTGLTE. The complete CDR3 protein is CASSTRTGLTEAFF.

Of note for this clone: The CDR3 is cut off 3 residues early in the read; its end comes from the germline J gene. V is TRBV7-9 and J is TRBJ2-3; 7 bases map to TRBD1. The germline CDR1 and CDR2 sequences are SEHNR and FQNEAQ (reference sequence). The CDR3 extends over 14 amino acids. The sequenced part of the CDR3 DNA is TGTGCCAGCAGCTTAGTACAGGGGCAAGAGACG. It is translated as CASSLVQGQET. The CDR3 reads in full as CASSLVQGQETQYF.

A word on this clone: The read terminates 3 residues before the CDR3 end, so the remaining end is supplied by the germline J gene. V and J are TRBV30 and TRBJ2-3, with no clear D. The CDR3 consists of 14 residues. From germline, CDR1 is GTSNPN and CDR2 SVGIG (reference sequence). The CDR3 bases that were read are TGTGCCTGGAGTGTACCCCGACTGCAAGAGACG. Translated, it gives CAWSVPRLQET. The whole CDR3 protein is CAWSVPRLQETQYF.

In the case of this clone: Coverage ceases 3 residues before the CDR3 finishes, and the germline J gene fills in the end. The V gene is TRBV19, the J gene TRBJ1-5, with 8 positions matching TRBD1. Germline CDR1 is LNHDA and CDR2 is SQIVND (reference sequence). The CDR3 spans 16 residues. The junction had 10 bases not matched to a gene; V was cut back by 3 bases and J by 6 bases. This CDR3 is CASSMELRGRVQPQHF. The DNA read from the CDR3 is TGTGCCAGTAGTATGGAACTCAGGGGGCGCGTTCAGCCC.

A note on this clone: The read stops 3 residues short of the end of the CDR3; the missing end is completed from the germline J gene. The chain joins TRBV18 to TRBJ2-6, with 7 bases aligning to TRBD1. V trimming: 6 bases; J trimming: 1 base; junction bases outside the gene matches: 12. This CDR3 is built from 18 residues. The germline gives CDR1 KGHSH, CDR2 LQKENI. The CDR3 is CASSLRTGALSGANVLTF. The sequenced CDR3 bases are TGTGCCAGCTCTCTCCGGACAGGAGCTTTATCTGGGGCCAACGTC.

Points on this clone: Read coverage stops 3 residues before the CDR3 terminus; the germline J gene supplies the remainder. This chain links TRBV28 with TRBJ1-5; a weak D match, TRBD1 (5 bases). The germline V gene has CDR1 MDHEN and CDR2 SYDVKM. The CDR3 spans 14 residues. V was trimmed by 7 bases and J by 4 bases, leaving 14 bases between them. CDR3 bases read: TGTGCCAGCACCCTAGGGGCGGGGAATCAGCCC. It codes for CASTLGAGNQP. The entire CDR3 is CASTLGAGNQPQHF.

Regarding this clone: The sequence runs out 3 residues before the end of the CDR3; the remainder is reconstructed from the germline J gene. The sample carries other DNA sequences with the same CDR3. This chain uses TRBV19 with TRBJ1-1; the D gene is possibly TRBD1 (6 bases). The germline V gene encodes CDR1 LNHDA and CDR2 SQIVND (reference sequence). CDR3 length equals 13 residues. Trimming took off 6 bases at V and 1 base at J, with 9 bases between the two ends. CDR3 protein: CASSQGSNTEAFF. Partial CDR3 DNA: TGTGCCAGTAGCCAGGGGTCGAACACTGAA.

In regard to this clone: The CDR3 is cut off 3 residues early in the read; its end comes from the germline J gene. The rearrangement joins TRBV20-1 to TRBJ2-7; possible D gene TRBD2, 6 bases. This CDR3 has 14 residues. Per the germline V gene, CDR1 is DFQATT and CDR2 is SNEGSKA (reference sequence). V gave up 5 bases and J gave up 0 bases, with 14 bases separating them. The CDR3 sequence: CSAVGTGSSYEQYF. The sequenced CDR3 bases are TGCAGTGCTGTAGGGACTGGGAGCTCCTACGAG.

A word on this clone: Read coverage stops 3 residues before the CDR3 terminus; the germline J gene supplies the remainder. The rearrangement uses TRBV10-3 and TRBJ2-5, with 9 bases matching TRBD1. The CDR3 sequence is 14 residues long. Trimming took 4 bases from V and 4 from J; bases not matched to a gene: 4. Germline CDR1 and CDR2: ENHRY and SYGVKD. The CDR3 reads CAISGGQGGETQYF. The sequenced CDR3 bases are TGTGCCATCAGTGGGGGACAGGGCGGAGAGACC.

About this clone itself: The CDR3 goes on 3 residues after the read ends, and that part is filled in from the germline J gene. The genes are TRBV6-2 or TRBV6-3 and TRBJ2-1; D is ambiguous. Between the trimmed V and J ends, which lost 6 bases and 6 bases, there was a span of 15 bases. The CDR3 runs to 14 residues. Germline-derived CDR1 and CDR2 are MNHEY and SVGEGT. This CDR3 reads CASSTVSNGNEQFF. CDR3 bases read: TGTGCCAGCAGCACCGTTTCGAACGGCAATGAG.

As for this clone: The read terminates 3 residues before the CDR3 end, so the remaining end is supplied by the germline J gene. The chain couples TRBV29-1 to TRBJ1-1; 11 bases fit TRBD1. The CDR3 runs to 13 residues. J gave up 2 bases and V 7 bases, and 3 bases lay outside the gene matches. CDR1 is SQVTM, CDR2 ANQGSEA, per germline. CDR3 amino acids: CSARTGGNTEAFF. The CDR3 bases that were read are TGCAGCGCCCGGACAGGGGGCAACACTGAA.

With respect to this clone: The CDR3 is cut off 3 residues early in the read; its end comes from the germline J gene. The chain employs TRBV5-1 and TRBJ1-1; a possible D gene is TRBD1 (5 bases). The CDR3 loop spans 14 amino acids. V lost 2 bases, J lost 2 bases, and 10 bases lay in between. Per germline, CDR1 SGHRS and CDR2 YFSETQ. The chain's CDR3 is CASSLQDGNTEAFF. Incomplete CDR3 DNA: TGCGCCAGCAGCTTACAGGATGGAAACACTGAA.

Concerning this clone itself: Read data end 3 residues before the CDR3 end; the end is taken from the germline J gene. V is TRBV7-6 and J is TRBJ1-2; tentative D call: TRBD1 (6 bases). The CDR3 loop spans 18 amino acids. Germline assignment: CDR1 SGHVS and CDR2 FNYEAQ. The CDR3: CASSSIRGGVRVTDTYTF. Incomplete CDR3 DNA: TGTGCCAGCAGCTCCATCAGGGGAGGGGTCCGGGTCACAGATACC.

As to this clone: The CDR3 extends 3 residues past the end of the read, so its final part is completed from the germline J gene. The genes are TRBV24-1 and TRBJ2-7; 8 bases are shared with TRBD1. Germline lookup yields CDR1 KGHDR and CDR2 SFDVKD. With V trimmed by 4 bases and J by 3 bases, 7 bases remained unmatched. The CDR3 runs to 15 residues. The covered CDR3 bases are TGTGCCACCAGTGAGCACGGGACAGGTGTCTACGAG. This translates into CATSEHGTGVYE. The whole CDR3 reads CATSEHGTGVYEQYF.

As regards this clone: The sequence runs out 3 residues before the end of the CDR3; the remainder is reconstructed from the germline J gene. The genes are TRBV28 and TRBJ2-7; 9 nucleotides agree with TRBD2. This CDR3 region has 13 residues. V lost 6 bases to trimming and J lost 5 bases; unmatched junction nucleotides: 5. CDR1 is MDHEN and CDR2 is SYDVKM in the germline V gene. The covered CDR3 bases are TGTGCCAGCAGATTAGCGGGAGTTAACGAG. Protein: CASRLAGVNE. Given in full, the CDR3 is CASRLAGVNEQYF.